This TCR beta chain was observed in a study of shared clonotypes between healthy human individuals. Findings and caveats of the study: Clonotypes that were shared across a handful of donors made up approximately 5% of naive CD4 clonotypes.

Each subset's genomic DNA was shared equally among a number of immunoSEQ plates. The method was immunoSEQ multiplex PCR; TCRdb's version includes in-frame clones alone and lacks a portion of them. Among around 2,000,000 clones listed, roughly 95% were seen once. As to this clone: What it recognizes is unknown.

Germline V lookup: CDR1 MNHNS, CDR2 SASEGT. V lost 0 bases, J lost 7 bases, and 6 bases stayed unmatched. There are 16 residues in the CDR3. The TCR sequence derives from a man between 18 and 35 years old in good health. The sequenced sample was naive CD4+ T cells sorted from blood. This sample's subset: CD45RA+ positively selected. This chain uses TRBV6-1 with TRBJ1-5, with TRBD1 identical over 10 bases. The CDR3 sequence: CASSEARTGGQQPQHF. CDR3 in DNA: TGTGCCAGCAGTGAAGCTCGGACAGGGGGGCAACAGCCCCAGCATTTT.